This T cell receptor (beta chain) was recorded in a study of blood T cells in healthy people across ages. Next came a second PCR, run for roughly 7 to 12 cycles, which used a sample-barcoded 5' primer along with a J-beta primer mix. TCRdb re-analysed the 5' RACE reads in MiXCR, keeping a single row per CDR3 protein. The sample carries hundreds of thousands of distinct CDR3 sequences, about 49% recorded once. General study findings and limits: Long-lived and aged donors differed, with more naive CD4+ cells and higher diversity in the long-lived. Underestimates were what the diversity estimates from one million T cells were considered to be.

A remark on this clonotype: Its antigen is not known.

Per the germline V gene, CDR1 is LGHNA and CDR2 is YSLEER. This CDR3 is 15 amino acids long. Each of the donors had 8 to 10 milliliters of peripheral blood drawn into EDTA-treated Vacutainer tubes. The chain links TRBV4-3 to TRBJ2-5; either TRBD1 or TRBD2 may supply D (6 bases each). TRBJ2-7 matches the DNA end more closely, so the J call is doubtful. This TCR derives from a man aged 60-69 years in good health. The sample was blood. This CDR3 is CASSQGEGGGYEQYF. CDR3 sequence (DNA): TGCGCCAGCAGCCAAGGTGAGGGGGGCGGCTACGAGCAGTACTTC.